This T cell receptor (beta chain) was retrieved from a study of cytomegalovirus exposure and HLA in healthy donors. The CDR3 is 15 residues long. Germline V CDR1 and CDR2: MRHNA, SNTAGT. V was trimmed by 6 bases and J by 4 bases, leaving 15 bases between them. This clone has only a few counts. PCR employed 60 Vbeta and 13 Jbeta primers. Assay: immunoSEQ multiplex PCR; the TCRdb copy retains only in-frame clones and omits some. The table includes around 94,000 clones, roughly 84% detected once. This receptor was identified in a man younger than 30 in good health and CMV-seronegative. The chain links TRBV6-4 to TRBJ2-2, with D possibly matching TRBD2 (5 bases). The sequenced material came from PBMCs. CDR3 protein: CASSSTVEGTGELFF. CDR3 coding DNA: TGTGCCAGCAGCTCTACAGTCGAGGGCACCGGGGAGCTGTTTTTT.